This section outlines one TCR beta chain sequence together with its context. Reverse transcription of roughly 0.5 to 1 ug RNA was carried out with random hexamers. TCRdb re-derived calls from the immunoSEQ multiplex PCR reads in MiXCR, one entry per CDR3 protein. The top ten clones hold about 0.1% of a sample with 150,000 to 200,000 distinct CDR3 sequences, approximately 95% of them seen once. This entry is derived from a study of CD8 T cells in Susac syndrome. V lost 1 base and J lost 8, with 5 bases in between. The CDR3 sequence is 12 residues long. The germline V gene encodes CDR1 SGHTA and CDR2 FQGNSA.

The sequence was collected from a human donor in good health. The chain combines TRBV7-2 with TRBJ1-4, with D uncertain. Sequencing was performed on CD4+ T cells from PBMCs. This CDR3 is CASSLVDEKLFF. The CDR3, as DNA: TGTGCCAGCAGCTTAGTGGACGAAAAACTGTTTTTT.